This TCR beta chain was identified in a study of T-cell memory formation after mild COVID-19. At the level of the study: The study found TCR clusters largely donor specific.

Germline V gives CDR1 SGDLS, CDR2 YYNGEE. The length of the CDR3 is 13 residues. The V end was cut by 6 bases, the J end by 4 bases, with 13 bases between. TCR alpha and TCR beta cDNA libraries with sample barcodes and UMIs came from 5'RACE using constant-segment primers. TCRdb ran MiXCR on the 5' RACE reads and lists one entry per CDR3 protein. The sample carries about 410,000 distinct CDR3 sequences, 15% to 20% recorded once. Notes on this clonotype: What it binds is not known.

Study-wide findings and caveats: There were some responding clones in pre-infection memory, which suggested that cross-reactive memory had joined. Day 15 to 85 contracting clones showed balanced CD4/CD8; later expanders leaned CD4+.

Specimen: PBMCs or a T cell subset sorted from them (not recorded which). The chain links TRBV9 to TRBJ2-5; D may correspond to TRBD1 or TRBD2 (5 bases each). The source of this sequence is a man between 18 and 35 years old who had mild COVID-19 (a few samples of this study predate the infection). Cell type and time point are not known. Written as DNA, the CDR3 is TGTGCCAGCACTGCAGGTGGGGGAGAGACCCAGTACTTC. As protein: CASTAGGGETQYF.